This is a list of T cell receptor beta chains from one sample in a study of blood T cell repertoires in COVID-19. Assay: immunoSEQ multiplex PCR; the TCRdb copy retains only in-frame clones and omits some. The data show over 110,000 clones, 84% seen once. The sequenced sample was PBMCs or T cells enriched from blood (not recorded which). Receptors originate from a man in his fifties or sixties in a cohort exposed to, infected with or recovered from COVID-19 (not recorded which). Each CDR3 is given with its conserved first and last residue. The D gene is left open where the match is weak. Size tells how often a clone was seen (once, few, many) or the class of an expanded clone, and some rows leave it out.

TRBD2,TRBV3-1/TRBV3-2,.,TRBJ2-3,CASSHPTSGSRATQYF,TGTGCCAGCAGCCATCCGACTAGCGGGAGTCGGGCTACGCAGTATTTT
TRBD2,TRBV6-6,.,TRBJ2-5,CASSFGLAGEVETQYF,TGTGCCAGCAGTTTTGGACTAGCGGGAGAAGTAGAGACCCAGTACTTC
TRBD2,TRBV9,.,TRBJ2-2,CASSESSSGRKGSAGELFF,TGTGCCAGCAGCGAGTCGTCTAGCGGGAGGAAAGGTAGCGCCGGGGAGCTGTTTTTT
TRBD2,TRBV6-6,.,TRBJ2-7,CASSPPRGVYEQYF,TGTGCCAGCAGTCCCCCCCGGGGGGTTTACGAGCAGTACTTC
TRBD1,TRBV27,many,TRBJ2-7,CASSGGQGAAYEQYF,TGTGCCAGCAGTGGTGGACAGGGGGCGGCCTACGAGCAGTACTTC
.,TRBV7-2,.,TRBJ2-5,CASSLGASPSQETQYF,TGTGCCAGCAGCTTAGGGGCCTCCCCGTCGCAAGAGACCCAGTACTTC
.,TRBV24-1,.,TRBJ1-1,CATSDSHRSTEAFF,TGTGCCACCAGTGATTCCCATCGGAGCACTGAAGCTTTCTTT
TRBD1,TRBV18,.,TRBJ2-7,CASSSGTDYEQYF,TGTGCCAGCTCGTCCGGGACAGACTACGAGCAGTACTTC
.,TRBV7-2,.,TRBJ1-5,CASSVHQGQPQHF,TGTGCCAGCAGCGTTCACCAGGGTCAGCCCCAGCATTTT
.,TRBV6-6,few,TRBJ2-7,CASSRGYEAYEQYF,TGTGCCAGCAGTAGGGGATACGAGGCCTACGAGCAGTACTTC
.,TRBV6-2/TRBV6-3,.,TRBJ1-1,CASSGGYPEAFF,TGTGCCAGCAGTGGAGGGTACCCTGAGGCTTTCTTT
TRBD2,TRBV28,.,TRBJ2-5,CASSSGLAGAVKTQYF,TGTGCCAGCAGCTCGGGACTAGCGGGAGCGGTAAAGACCCAGTACTTC
TRBD1,TRBV11-3,once,TRBJ2-1,CASSLGTGGYNEQFF,TGTGCCAGCAGCTTAGGGACAGGGGGCTACAATGAGCAGTTCTTC
.,TRBV15,.,TRBJ2-1,CATSREGGVNNEQFF,TGTGCCACCAGCAGAGAGGGGGGAGTTAACAATGAGCAGTTCTTC
TRBD1,TRBV5-5,.,TRBJ2-1,CASSIRDSSYNEQFF,TGTGCCAGCAGCATACGGGACAGCTCCTACAATGAGCAGTTCTTC
TRBD1,TRBV6-5,.,TRBJ1-5,CASRTPGQGLQPQHF,TGTGCCAGCAGAACCCCGGGACAGGGCTTACAGCCCCAGCATTTT
.,TRBV28,.,TRBJ1-1,CASSPGYEGTEAFF,TGTGCCAGCAGTCCAGGCTACGAGGGCACTGAAGCTTTCTTT
TRBD2,TRBV3-1/TRBV3-2,.,TRBJ2-3,CASSQAAGATDTQYF,TGTGCCAGCAGCCAAGCAGCGGGGGCCACAGATACGCAGTATTTT
.,TRBV7-9,.,TRBJ2-2,CARERANTGELFF,TGTGCCAGGGAGCGGGCGAACACCGGGGAGCTGTTTTTT
.,TRBV5-1,.,TRBJ2-1,CASSLPVSSYNEQFF,TGCGCCAGCAGCTTGCCCGTTAGCTCCTACAATGAGCAGTTCTTC
TRBD2,TRBV4-1,.,TRBJ2-1,CASSQFLGLAHDEQFF,TGCGCCAGCAGCCAATTTTTGGGACTAGCCCACGATGAGCAGTTCTTC
TRBD2,TRBV5-1,.,TRBJ2-7,CASSLGVGGGLEQYF,TGCGCCAGCAGCTTGGGAGTTGGCGGGGGGCTCGAGCAGTACTTC
.,TRBV21-1,once,TRBJ2-7,CASSKCWDRGSSLTYEQYF,TGTGCCAGCAGCAAATGCTGGGACAGGGGGTCGTCCCTCACCTACGAGCAGTACTTC
TRBD2,TRBV7-6,.,TRBJ2-3,CASRDAGGPTDTQYF,TGTGCCAGCAGGGATGCGGGGGGGCCAACAGATACGCAGTATTTT
TRBD1,TRBV3-1/TRBV3-2,.,TRBJ1-2,CASSPQGAYGYTF,TGTGCCAGCAGCCCGCAGGGGGCCTATGGCTACACCTTC
TRBD1,TRBV9,.,TRBJ2-1,CASSVEARGYNEQFF,TGTGCCAGCAGCGTAGAGGCCAGGGGGTACAATGAGCAGTTCTTC
TRBD1,TRBV19,once,TRBJ2-3,CASNTGTGAYTQYF,TGTGCCAGTAACACCGGGACAGGGGCCTATACGCAGTATTTT
TRBD2,TRBV6-6,.,TRBJ2-7,CASRTSASYEQYF,TGTGCCAGCAGAACTAGCGCCTCCTACGAGCAGTACTTC
TRBD1,TRBV11-2,.,TRBJ1-6,CANQEGTALRSPLHF,TGTGCCAACCAAGAGGGGACAGCTCTTCGTTCACCCCTCCACTTT
TRBD2,TRBV7-3,.,TRBJ2-1,CASSLAGSILAGGSNEQFF,TGTGCCAGCAGCTTAGCAGGATCGATTTTAGCGGGAGGGAGTAATGAGCAGTTCTTC
TRBD1,TRBV7-9,.,TRBJ1-2,CASSLETGYNGYTF,TGTGCCAGCAGCTTAGAGACAGGGTATAATGGCTACACCTTC
TRBD2,TRBV5-1,.,TRBJ2-2,CASSFAAGEGTGELFF,TGCGCCAGCAGCTTCGCGGCGGGAGAAGGCACCGGGGAGCTGTTTTTT
TRBD1,TRBV5-4,.,TRBJ2-7,CASSLPGGFSYEQYF,TGTGCCAGCAGCTTGCCAGGGGGCTTCTCCTACGAGCAGTACTTC
.,TRBV10-2,.,TRBJ2-3,CASALGGPSTQYF,TGCGCCAGCGCTCTAGGAGGGCCCTCTACGCAGTATTTT
.,TRBV4-1,.,TRBJ1-4,CASTKSPTNEKLFF,TGCGCCAGCACGAAGAGTCCAACTAATGAAAAACTGTTTTTT
.,TRBV5-1,.,TRBJ1-4,CASSLFDSLNEKLFF,TGCGCCAGCAGCTTGTTTGACAGTCTTAATGAAAAACTGTTTTTT
.,TRBV11-3,.,TRBJ1-2,CASSHWRGLANYGYTF,TGTGCCAGCAGCCATTGGAGGGGACTCGCTAACTATGGCTACACCTTC
.,TRBV12-3/TRBV12-4,.,TRBJ1-1,CASRGTGNTEAFF,TGTGCCAGCAGGGGAACAGGGAACACTGAAGCTTTCTTT
TRBD1,TRBV6-1,.,TRBJ1-3,CASSEWWTGGNTIYF,TGTGCCAGCAGTGAATGGTGGACAGGGGGAAACACCATATATTTT
TRBD1,TRBV6-5,.,TRBJ2-5,CASRVTGGRETQYF,TGTGCCAGCAGGGTCACAGGGGGCAGAGAGACCCAGTACTTC
TRBD2,TRBV6-5,.,TRBJ2-5,CASRAGGHETQYF,TGTGCCAGCAGAGCGGGGGGGCACGAGACCCAGTACTTC
TRBD2,TRBV5-1,.,TRBJ2-2,CASSLGLAGVLTGELFF,TGCGCCAGCAGCTTGGGACTAGCGGGAGTTCTGACCGGGGAGCTGTTTTTT
TRBD1,TRBV12-5,once,TRBJ2-7,CASGLGIPGTGYEQYF,TGTGCTAGTGGTTTGGGAATACCCGGGACAGGGTACGAGCAGTACTTC
TRBD1,TRBV28,.,TRBJ2-3,CASSRPTGTGLFTNTQYF,TGTGCCAGCAGCCGCCCGACCGGGACAGGACTCTTCACGAATACGCAGTATTTT